The clone carrying this T cell receptor (beta chain) was picked up many times. As yet, its antigen is unknown. It was with previously described methods and listed TCR primers that bulk TCR libraries were made. TCRdb re-analysed the PCR reads in MiXCR, keeping a single row per CDR3 protein. The sample lists 60,000 to 70,000 distinct CDR3 sequences, roughly a fifth seen once, with about 1.3% in the top ten. This sample is drawn from a study of molecular identifiers for immune sequencing clone quantification. Notes on the study in general: Molecules of identical TCR sharing a barcode could underestimate highly expanded clone sizes.

Germline CDR1 is MNHEY and CDR2 is SMNVEV (reference sequence). Trimming stripped 3 bases from V and 0 bases from J, with 7 bases between. This CDR3 has 14 amino acids. The clonotype was recovered from a human donor in good health. Some libraries in this study had Jurkat cell RNA spiked in. Sequencing input: naive CD8+ T cells from blood, with Jurkat cell RNA spiked in. Subset meaning: FACS-sorted CD8+CD4-CCR7+CD45RA+ naive T cells. The rearrangement uses TRBV27 and TRBJ2-3; D is uncertain. In DNA form, the CDR3 reads TGTGCCAGCAGTTTTCTCGCCAGCACAGATACGCAGTATTTT. It is translated as CASSFLASTDTQYF.